One and the same sample provided the 16 T cell receptor beta chains below, sequenced in a study of Ad26.COV2.S vaccination and SARS-CoV-2 variants (dated by TCRdb to the early 2020s). Libraries were constructed by the immunoSEQ multiplex PCR assay. This is the immuneACCESS table as TCRdb keeps it, with only in-frame sequences that have V and J called. A part of the clones is gone; compared with another copy, unresolved V genes explain less than half, and the rest is unexplained. The table for this sample lists about 350,000 clones; approximately 86% of them were counted only once. Clones ranked in the top ten supply about 10% of the sample. Reading the label with the study, this specimen's treatment or condition is: around 19 received Ad26.COV2.S at low or high dose, single or two shots; about 5 received placebo; per-sample allocation not given. For vaccine and placebo recipients, the sequenced repertoires came from samples collected on day 63 after the first injection.

Sequenced here: peripheral blood, sampled in a trial of Ad26.COV2.S vaccine versus placebo. The source is a person aged 18-60 years who received the Ad26.COV2.S COVID-19 vaccine or a placebo.

V and J are TRBV19 and TRBJ1-2, with D perhaps TRBD1 (5 bases). CDR3 size: 13 residues. CDR1 is LNHDA and CDR2 is SQIVND in the germline V gene (reference sequence). Trimming cost V 6 bases and J 8 bases, with 16 bases left between them. The CDR3 region has the DNA TGTGCCAGTAGCCCGACTGGGGGAGGGGGCTACACCTTC. Translating it yields CASSPTGGGGYTF.

The chain's CDR3 is CASSLVFSETQYF. CDR3 sequence (DNA): TGTGCCAGCAGCTTAGTCTTTTCCGAGACCCAGTACTTC. V and J are TRBV7-2 and TRBJ2-5; D unclear. V was trimmed by 1 base and J by 5 bases, leaving 8 bases between them. The CDR3 spans 13 residues. CDR1 and CDR2 from the germline V gene are SGHTA and FQGNSA.

This sequence joins TRBV5-1 and TRBJ1-4; no definite D call. The CDR3 extends over 14 amino acids. V lost 2 bases, J lost 3 bases, and 8 bases lay in between. Looked up from germline, CDR1 is SGHRS and CDR2 is YFSETQ. The CDR3 DNA follows: TGCGCCAGCAGCTTAACAGCTTCTAATGAAAAACTGTTTTTT. Encoded protein: CASSLTASNEKLFF.

The chain combines TRBV3-1 (or the pseudogene TRBV3-2) with TRBJ2-5; D is uncertain. V shed 4 bases and J shed 1 base, with 13 bases lying between them. This CDR3 contains 15 residues. Germline assignment: CDR1 LGHDT and CDR2 YNNKEL (reference sequence). The CDR3 sequence is CASSRSSGRQETQYF. The CDR3 DNA reads as TGTGCCAGCAGCCGGTCCTCCGGACGCCAAGAGACCCAGTACTTC.

The chain couples TRBV2 to TRBJ1-5; 9 bases agree with TRBD1. The CDR3 runs 17 residues. Germline trimming cut 2 bases from V and 4 bases from J; bases unmatched to any gene: 9. The V gene's germline CDR1 is SNHLY and CDR2 FYNNEI. The CDR3 protein is CASSENGQGYGNQPQHF. CDR3 DNA sequence: TGTGCCAGCAGTGAAAATGGACAGGGGTACGGAAATCAGCCCCAGCATTTT.

The chain links TRBV6-2 or TRBV6-3 to TRBJ1-4; no clear D gene. Germline lookup yields CDR1 MNHEY and CDR2 SVGEGT. This CDR3 region has 15 residues. The ends were cut back, 0 bases at V and 11 bases at J, with 16 bases in the middle. The chain's CDR3 is CASSYSIGAFIKLFF. CDR3 DNA sequence: TGTGCCAGCAGTTACTCGATTGGCGCGTTTATCAAACTGTTTTTT.

The genes are TRBV7-9 and TRBJ1-1; 9 bases are a match to TRBD1. The CDR3 sequence is 15 residues long. Germline V CDR1 and CDR2: SEHNR, FQNEAQ (reference sequence). After removal of 7 bases from V and 5 bases from J, the junction contained 11 bases not matched to a gene. CDR3 bases: TGTGCCAGCATCACAGGGGGCGGCGGGAGTACTGAAGCTTTCTTT. It is translated as CASITGGGGSTEAFF.

The chain recombines TRBV27 with TRBJ2-7; D unclear. The germline gives CDR1 MNHEY, CDR2 SMNVEV (reference sequence). The V gene lost 6 bases and the J gene lost 0 bases, with 9 bases spanning the gap. This CDR3 has 13 residues. In DNA form, the CDR3 reads TGTGCCAGCAGGAGCTTGAGCTCCTACGAGCAGTACTTC. Translation gives CASRSLSSYEQYF.

This chain uses TRBV9 with TRBJ2-7; 7 nucleotides line up with TRBD1. V gave up 4 bases and J gave up 4 bases; unmatched junction bases: 14. The CDR3 consists of 16 residues. The V gene's germline CDR1 is SGDLS and CDR2 YYNGEE. The CDR3, as DNA: TGTGCCAGCAGCCCACGACAGGGCCCCATGTTGTACGAGCAGTACTTC. Translated: CASSPRQGPMLYEQYF.

This chain uses TRBV18 with TRBJ1-4, with D maybe TRBD1 (5 bases). This CDR3 is built from 12 residues. Looked up from germline, CDR1 is KGHSH and CDR2 is LQKENI. Trimming cost V 2 bases and J 7 bases, with 5 bases left between them. CDR3 sequence reads: CASSPGTEKLFF. The CDR3 DNA sequence: TGTGCCAGCTCACCAGGGACTGAAAAACTGTTTTTT.

This clone has a handful of counts. This rearrangement joins TRBV4-1 to TRBJ1-6; D uncertain. The CDR3 length is 14 residues. The V and J ends lost 0 bases and 13 bases respectively, with 13 bases between them. CDR1 is MGHRA, CDR2 YSYEKL, per germline. The CDR3 spells CASSQDSVRSPLHF. CDR3 DNA sequence: TGCGCCAGCAGCCAAGATTCGGTCAGGTCGCCCCTCCACTTT.

The chain employs TRBV20-1 and TRBJ2-3; D not resolved. Between the trimmed V and J ends, which lost 3 bases and 4 bases, there was a span of 14 bases. CDR3 length: 14 residues. CDR1 DFQATT and CDR2 SNEGSKA come from the germline V gene (reference sequence). The CDR3 DNA reads TGCAGTGCTAGTAAGGCGGTTGGGTCAGATACGCAGTATTTT. This gives the protein CSASKAVGSDTQYF.

As to this clone: One end of the junction is discordant with germline, which a read error may explain. V usage is TRBV6-1 and J usage is TRBJ2-1; no definite D call. CDR3 length: 13 amino acids. CDR1 is MNHNS and CDR2 is SASEGT in the germline V gene. Here the CDR3 reads CASGDTNYNEQFF. For the CDR3, the DNA is TGTGCCAGCGGTGACACCAACTACAATGAGCAGTTCTTC.

The chain employs TRBV27 and TRBJ1-1; 7 bases are shared with TRBD1. J gave up 10 bases and V 4 bases, and 15 bases lay outside the gene matches. From germline, CDR1 is MNHEY and CDR2 SMNVEV (reference sequence). The CDR3 runs 15 residues. The chain's CDR3 is CASSSGQATSFGAFF. CDR3 DNA sequence: TGTGCCAGCAGTTCAGGACAGGCAACCTCGTTTGGAGCTTTCTTT.

The chain couples TRBV19 to TRBJ2-7; 7 bases line up with TRBD2. V shed 5 bases, J shed 4 bases, and the junction held 11 bases outside the gene matches. Germline CDR1 LNHDA, CDR2 SQIVND (reference sequence). The CDR3 loop spans 15 amino acids. DNA of the CDR3: TGTGCCAGTAGTGGGGCTCTAGCGGAGATTTACGAGCAGTACTTC. Translated: CASSGALAEIYEQYF.

This sequence joins TRBV3-1 (or the pseudogene TRBV3-2) and TRBJ2-1; 8 bases align to TRBD1. Germline lookup yields CDR1 LGHDT and CDR2 YNNKEL (reference sequence). The junction had 6 bases not matched to a gene; V was cut back by 1 base and J by 4 bases. The CDR3 is 16 amino acids. CDR3 residues: CASSQGVRQGYNEQFF. CDR3 DNA: TGTGCCAGCAGCCAAGGCGTAAGACAGGGGTACAATGAGCAGTTCTTC.